This passage covers 21 T cell receptor beta chains from one sample sequenced in a study of blood T cell repertoires in COVID-19. This table comes from immunoSEQ multiplex PCR, and its TCRdb copy is limited to in-frame clones, with some not included. Of approximately 140,000 clones in the sample, over 70% are singletons; the top ten hold under 7.5%. Sequencing used peripheral blood. These receptors were obtained from a man older than 75 with acute or convalescent COVID-19.

This chain uses TRBV9 with TRBJ1-4, with D unresolved. Trimming removed 2 bases from V and 2 bases from J, with 7 bases in between. The CDR3 extends over 14 amino acids. CDR1 and CDR2 (germline): SGDLS, YYNGEE. CDR3 in amino acids: CASSVGSTNEKLFF. The DNA of the CDR3 is TGTGCCAGCAGCGTTGGGAGTACTAATGAAAAACTGTTTTTT. Using reference TRBV9 and TRBJ1-4 for the parts outside the CDR3, the full variable domain is DSGVTQTPKHLITATGQRVTLRCSPRSGDLSVYWYQQSLDQGLQFLIQYYNGEERAKGNILERFSAQQFPDLHSELNLSSLELGDSALYFCASSVGSTNEKLFFGSGTQLSVL.

The count of this clone is one. The genes are TRBV6-5 and TRBJ1-4; a weak D match, TRBD1 (6 bases). The germline V and J ends were trimmed by 7 bases and 0 bases, with 12 bases remaining between them. This CDR3 comprises 15 residues. Germline values: CDR1 MNHEY, CDR2 SVGAGI. The CDR3 spells CASNPSGATNEKLFF. CDR3 sequence (DNA): TGTGCCAGCAACCCGTCAGGGGCAACTAATGAAAAACTGTTTTTT.

CDR3 DNA sequence: TGTGCCTGGACCAGGGTGAATGAGCAGTTCTTC. Translating it yields CAWTRVNEQFF. The chain links TRBV30 to TRBJ2-1; tentative D call: TRBD1 (5 bases). With 4 bases removed from V and 7 bases from J, the gap between germline ends came to 8 bases. This CDR3 is built from 11 residues. Germline CDR1 and CDR2: GTSNPN and SVGIG (reference sequence).

This clone came up once. This chain links TRBV25-1 with TRBJ1-2, with 12 bases matching TRBD1. V was clipped by 2 bases and J by 7 bases; unmatched bases: 8. This CDR3 has 16 amino acids. Germline CDR1 reads MGHDK; CDR2 reads SYGVNS. The chain's CDR3 is CASSEASGTGGVGYTF. CDR3 DNA sequence: TGTGCCAGCAGTGAAGCATCCGGGACAGGGGGCGTTGGCTACACCTTC.

This clone was seen more than once but under ten times. The chain carries TRBV5-1 and TRBJ2-3, with 7 nucleotides matching TRBD1. V lost 4 bases and J lost 0; bases outside the gene matches: 8. The CDR3 runs to 16 residues. Germline assignment: CDR1 SGHRS and CDR2 YFSETQ. This CDR3 is CASSTGQATSTDTQYF. CDR3 nucleotides: TGCGCCAGCAGCACCGGACAGGCTACTAGCACAGATACGCAGTATTTT.

Here the CDR3 reads CASSPAGGISEQYF. For the CDR3, the DNA is TGTGCCAGCTCACCAGCGGGAGGGATCTCCGAGCAGTACTTC. The rearrangement joins TRBV18 to TRBJ2-7; TRBD2 agrees at 9 bases. V gave up 2 bases and J gave up 6 bases; unmatched junction bases: 5. Germline assignment: CDR1 KGHSH and CDR2 LQKENI. This CDR3 spans 14 amino acids.

The gene calls are TRBV6-6 and TRBJ2-3; the match to TRBD2 covers 10 bases. CDR1 and CDR2 (germline): MNHNY, SVGAGI (reference sequence). The CDR3 sequence is 16 residues long. Losses at the gene ends were 5 bases for V and 4 bases for J; bases not matched to a gene: 9. The CDR3 protein is CASSRETSGLADTQYF. The CDR3 DNA is TGTGCCAGCAGTCGCGAGACTAGCGGGCTAGCAGATACGCAGTATTTT.

The V gene is TRBV3-1 (or the pseudogene TRBV3-2), the J gene TRBJ1-4; possibly TRBD1 for D (5 bases). This CDR3 is built from 15 residues. Germline CDR1 is LGHDT and CDR2 is YNNKEL (reference sequence). Trimming pared 1 base from V and 8 bases from J, leaving 14 bases between. The CDR3 is CASSQGTRVKEKLFF. CDR3 nucleotides: TGTGCCAGCAGCCAAGGCACCAGGGTGAAGGAAAAACTGTTTTTT.

The CDR3 DNA follows: TGTGCCAGCAGCCAAGGGGGACAGGGGAAAGGAGGGCAGTTCTTC. Translated, it gives CASSQGGQGKGGQFF. The chain joins TRBV4-2 to TRBJ2-1; TRBD1 agrees at 10 bases. The junction had 9 bases not matched to a gene; V was cut back by 1 base and J by 12 bases. The CDR3 runs 15 residues. The germline V gene has CDR1 LGHNA and CDR2 YNFKEQ.

The gene calls are TRBV7-3 and TRBJ2-3; a weak D match, TRBD2 (6 bases). The CDR3 loop spans 15 amino acids. Trimming shortened V by 0 bases and J by 3 bases, and 10 bases separated the two germline ends. Germline V gene data show CDR1 as SGHTA and CDR2 as FQGTGA. CDR3 amino acids: CASSLTLGGTDTQYF. The CDR3 nucleotides read TGTGCCAGCAGCTTAACGCTGGGGGGAACAGATACGCAGTATTTT.

This rearrangement joins TRBV5-1 to TRBJ1-1, with TRBD1 identical over 7 bases. Germline V gives CDR1 SGHRS, CDR2 YFSETQ. CDR3 length: 15 residues. J lost 3 bases, V lost 4 bases, and 9 bases had no gene match. DNA for the CDR3: TGCGCCAGCAGCCAACTGACAGGGTCGGACACTGAAGCTTTCTTT. Translating gives CASSQLTGSDTEAFF.

This sequence joins TRBV27 and TRBJ2-6; no clear D gene. V was shortened by 3 bases and J by 8 bases, with 8 bases between the two germline ends. CDR1 MNHEY and CDR2 SMNVEV come from the germline V gene (reference sequence). The CDR3 loop spans 13 amino acids. CDR3 DNA sequence: TGTGCCAGCAGTTTTCCCGCGACCAACGTCCTGACTTTC. This translates into CASSFPATNVLTF.

J is TRBJ2-1 and V is TRBV6-5, with TRBD1 as a possible D gene (6 bases). Germline V gives CDR1 MNHEY, CDR2 SVGAGI. V was cut by 2 bases and J by 3 bases, with 11 bases left in between. CDR3 length equals 15 residues. The CDR3 is CASSYTGTSYNEQFF. The CDR3 coding sequence is TGTGCCAGCAGTTACACCGGGACAAGCTACAATGAGCAGTTCTTC.

The V call is TRBV19, the J call TRBJ1-2; 7 nucleotides agree with TRBD1. The germline gives CDR1 LNHDA, CDR2 SQIVND (reference sequence). Trimming took 5 bases from V and 9 from J; bases not matched to a gene: 15. This CDR3 comprises 15 residues. CDR3 residues: CASSPRAGGVLSYTF. The CDR3 nucleotides are TGTGCCAGTAGTCCCCGGGCAGGGGGAGTATTAAGCTACACCTTC.

This chain uses TRBV24-1 with TRBJ2-1, with a possible D match to TRBD2 (6 bases). The CDR3 sequence is 15 residues long. V was shortened by 7 bases and J by 8 bases, with 20 bases between the two germline ends. Per the germline V gene, CDR1 is KGHDR and CDR2 is SFDVKD. The CDR3 nucleotides read TGTGCCACCAGCCCCCTACCTCGGGAGTCATATGAGCAGTTCTTC. It translates to CATSPLPRESYEQFF.

This chain uses TRBV28 with TRBJ1-6; D remains ambiguous. The CDR3 contains 14 residues. V was trimmed by 5 bases and J by 7 bases, leaving 12 bases between them. Germline lookup yields CDR1 MDHEN and CDR2 SYDVKM. CDR3 bases: TGTGCCAGCAGTCCGACCCCCGGGAATTCACCCCTCCACTTT. Translated: CASSPTPGNSPLHF.

The chain uses TRBV6-5 and TRBJ1-2; 8 bases are a match to TRBD1. The CDR3 runs 13 residues. J gave up 4 bases and V 6 bases, and 4 bases lay outside the gene matches. Per the germline V gene, CDR1 is MNHEY and CDR2 is SVGAGI. CDR3 in DNA: TGTGCCAGCAGCCCAGGGGGCGGCTATGGCTACACCTTC. It encodes CASSPGGGYGYTF.

CDR3 sequence: CASRATGVGQPQHF. CDR3 in DNA: TGTGCCAGCAGAGCAACAGGGGTGGGTCAGCCCCAGCATTTT. The chain joins TRBV7-2 to TRBJ1-5; 7 bases line up with TRBD1. Germline V lookup: CDR1 SGHTA, CDR2 FQGNSA. V was pared by 6 bases and J by 6 bases, with 8 bases of the junction left unmatched. This CDR3 is built from 14 residues.

The genes are TRBV7-2 and TRBJ2-1; 8 positions match TRBD1. The germline V gene has CDR1 SGHTA and CDR2 FQGNSA. V lost 4 bases to trimming and J lost 9 bases; unmatched junction nucleotides: 5. The CDR3 has 13 amino acids. The CDR3 region has the DNA TGTGCCAGCAGCTCCCGGACAGGGTTTGAGCAGTTCTTC. Its translation is CASSSRTGFEQFF.

DNA of the CDR3: TGTGCCAGCAGCGTAGAGGGACTAGCGGGAGGGCCTCACGATGAGCAGTTCTTC. Amino acid sequence: CASSVEGLAGGPHDEQFF. This chain joins TRBV9 and TRBJ2-1; 16 bases are a match to TRBD2. The CDR3 has 18 amino acids. The trim removed 0 bases at V and 8 bases at J, leaving 8 bases unmatched. Germline V lookup: CDR1 SGDLS, CDR2 YYNGEE.

This clone was observed a handful of times. The gene calls are TRBV4-1 and TRBJ2-7; D might be TRBD1 (5 bases). The germline V gene has CDR1 MGHRA and CDR2 YSYEKL. This CDR3 contains 15 residues. The V end lost 3 bases, the J end lost 5 bases, and 17 bases lay between the germline ends. In DNA form, the CDR3 reads TGCGCCAGCAGCCAGCAAAGACAGCCCACTAACGAGCAGTACTTC. It encodes CASSQQRQPTNEQYF.